The 21 T cell receptor beta chains below all came from one sample that was sequenced in a study of low-dose radiotherapy and immunotherapy resistance in tumors. Primers used for first-strand cDNA, a TRAV- and TRBV-specific set, covered both alpha and beta chains. Amplification of TCRs used a constant-region primer and V-primer adapter for about 20 PCR cycles. Each CDR3 protein is one row after TCRdb ran MiXCR on the reads. The sample carries 65,000 to 95,000 distinct CDR3 sequences, around 17% recorded once. Indicated time point: after trial treatment. The treatment was: LDRT plus nivolumab, ipilimumab, low-dose cyclophosphamide and aspirin (RACIN trial). The sequencing used PBMCs, collected after low-dose radiotherapy plus immunotherapy. These receptors came from a male donor with prostate cancer.

This clonotype was seen many times. This chain uses TRBV28 with TRBJ1-4, with D possibly TRBD1 on 5 matching bases. CDR1 MDHEN and CDR2 SYDVKM come from the germline V gene. The CDR3 spans 15 residues. V dropped 2 bases and J dropped 7 bases, with 14 bases sitting between them. As DNA, the CDR3 is TGTGCCAGCAGTTTAGATGAGGGGAATGTTGAAAAACTGTTTTTT. This translates into CASSLDEGNVEKLFF.

This clonotype has more than one count but fewer than ten. The likely explanation is a read error, given a far larger clone one base away. The V call is TRBV28, the J call TRBJ2-1; the match to TRBD2 covers 8 bases. The trim removed 7 bases at V and 10 bases at J, leaving 12 bases unmatched. The CDR3 totals 14 residues. Germline V CDR1 and CDR2: MDHEN, SYDVKM. As DNA, the CDR3 is TGTGCCAGCAACCTCGGGGGGGTTTGGGCCGAGCAGTTCTTC. Translation: CASNLGGVWAEQFF.

This clonotype was recorded at least ten times. This rearrangement joins TRBV14 to TRBJ2-7, with TRBD2 matching over 7 bases. CDR3 length equals 12 residues. J was trimmed by 9 bases and V by 6 bases; bases with no gene match: 8. CDR1 SGHDN and CDR2 FVKESK come from the germline V gene. In DNA, the CDR3 is TGTGCCAGCAGTCTTGGACTAGTCGGGCAGTACTTC. It encodes CASSLGLVGQYF.

Regarding this clonotype: A much bigger clone sits one base away, suggesting this may be a read error. The chain is built from TRBV6-5 and TRBJ2-7, with D hard to call. The CDR3 is made up of 12 amino acids. Trimming stripped 6 bases from V and 2 bases from J, with 8 bases between. Germline CDR1 reads MNHEY; CDR2 reads SVGAGI. The CDR3 reads CASRPLPYEQYF. CDR3 bases: TGTGCCAGCAGACCCCTCCCCTACGAGCAGTACTTC.

This clonotype has more than one count but fewer than ten. This chain joins TRBV24-1 and TRBJ2-1, with D uncertain. With 3 bases removed from V and 5 bases from J, the gap between germline ends came to 13 bases. Germline V lookup: CDR1 KGHDR, CDR2 SFDVKD. The CDR3 sequence is 15 residues long. In DNA, the CDR3 is TGTGCCACCAGTGATCCAGGTCCCACCGACAATGAGCAGTTCTTC. Protein sequence: CATSDPGPTDNEQFF.

The chain joins TRBV11-2 to TRBJ2-5, with no clear D. There are 16 residues in the CDR3. Germline V gene data show CDR1 as SGHAT and CDR2 as FQNNGV. V was clipped by 2 bases and J by 2 bases, with 15 bases between them. In DNA, the CDR3 is TGTGCCAGCAGCTTACGAGCCTCAGGTTTACAAGAGACCCAGTACTTC. It specifies CASSLRASGLQETQYF.

This clonotype was seen many times. The V call is TRBV20-1, the J call TRBJ2-5; no clear D gene. Germline CDR1 reads DFQATT; CDR2 reads SNEGSKA (reference sequence). Trimming pared 3 bases from V and 1 base from J, leaving 12 bases between. The CDR3 contains 14 residues. The CDR3 spells CSASSQFIQETQYF. CDR3 coding DNA: TGCAGTGCTAGCTCGCAGTTCATCCAAGAGACCCAGTACTTC.

Many counts were recorded for this clonotype. This sequence joins TRBV28 and TRBJ2-5, with 11 bases lining up with TRBD2. CDR3 length: 17 residues. J gave up 1 base and V 2 bases, and 6 bases lay outside the gene matches. Germline lookup yields CDR1 MDHEN and CDR2 SYDVKM. CDR3 amino acids: CASSLSRLAGGQETQYF. The CDR3, as DNA: TGTGCCAGCAGTTTAAGTCGGCTAGCGGGAGGCCAAGAGACCCAGTACTTC.

CDR3 sequence reads: CASSSPSSDTEAFF. The CDR3 DNA sequence: TGTGCCAGCAGCTCCCCCTCCTCGGACACTGAAGCTTTCTTT. This chain connects TRBV9 to TRBJ1-1, with unresolved D. This CDR3 contains 14 residues. CDR1 and CDR2 from the germline V gene are SGDLS and YYNGEE. Trimming took 4 bases from V and 3 from J, leaving 13 bases between them.

In this sample, this clonotype turned up many times. The V and J genes are TRBV6-2 or TRBV6-3 and TRBJ1-1, with a tentative D call TRBD1 (5 bases). This CDR3 is 15 amino acids long. The germline CDR1 and CDR2 sequences are MNHEY and SVGEGT. V lost 4 bases and J lost 1, with 13 bases in between. CDR3 in amino acids: CASSSPTVTNTEAFF. The CDR3 DNA is TGTGCCAGCAGTTCGCCGACAGTCACGAACACTGAAGCTTTCTTT.

This clonotype was observed many times. This chain connects TRBV10-1 to TRBJ2-5, with D hard to call. Germline loops: CDR1 WNHNN, CDR2 SYGVQD (reference sequence). Trimming stripped 11 bases from V and 4 bases from J, with 14 bases between. The CDR3 totals 12 residues. The CDR3 region has the DNA TGCGCCTACCGACGGCTAACAGAGACCCAGTACTTC. The encoded protein is CAYRRLTETQYF.

This clonotype was seen more than once but under ten times. The chain is built from TRBV28 and TRBJ2-2, with 8 bases fitting TRBD1. There are 17 residues in the CDR3. The junction had 11 bases not matched to a gene; V was cut back by 6 bases and J by 2 bases. Germline CDR1 and CDR2: MDHEN and SYDVKM. CDR3 amino acids: CASSLTGQGANTGELFF. CDR3 nucleotides: TGTGCCAGCAGCCTGACGGGCCAGGGGGCAAACACCGGGGAGCTGTTTTTT.

This clonotype was seen ten or more times. This chain links TRBV4-1 with TRBJ2-7; D not certain. This CDR3 comprises 14 residues. Germline CDR1 and CDR2: MGHRA and YSYEKL. V was pared by 0 bases and J by 5 bases, with 11 bases between. The CDR3 DNA is TGCGCCAGCAGCCAAGAAGTAGCAGCGAACGAGCAGTACTTC. Translating gives CASSQEVAANEQYF.

This clonotype was seen repeatedly, ten times or more. The CDR3 DNA reads TGTGCCAGCAGCCCCTCGGAGGACGAGCAGTACTTC. This sequence encodes CASSPSEDEQYF. The chain joins TRBV3-1 to TRBJ2-7, with D possibly matching TRBD2 (5 bases). Germline V gene sequence: CDR1 LGHDT, CDR2 YNNKEL (reference sequence). V lost 4 bases, J lost 5 bases, and 9 bases lay in between. CDR3 length: 12 amino acids.

This clonotype came up many times. The rearrangement links TRBV19 to TRBJ2-7; D remains unclear. The CDR3 has 15 amino acids. The V gene's germline CDR1 is LNHDA and CDR2 SQIVND (reference sequence). The V and J ends lost 4 bases and 1 base respectively, with 14 bases between them. This chain's CDR3 is CASSTRPGRSYEQYF. The CDR3 nucleotides are TGTGCCAGTAGTACGCGGCCTGGAAGGTCCTACGAGCAGTACTTC.

This clonotype was observed a handful of times. The V gene is TRBV5-1, the J gene TRBJ2-1, with 8 nucleotides matching TRBD2. V shed 1 base, J shed 3 bases, and the junction held 12 bases outside the gene matches. Looked up from germline, CDR1 is SGHRS and CDR2 is YFSETQ. CDR3 length: 18 amino acids. The CDR3 nucleotides read TGCGCCAGCAGCTTGATATCGCCCTCCGGGAGGGGCTACAATGAGCAGTTCTTC. Translation: CASSLISPSGRGYNEQFF.

The rearrangement uses TRBV29-1 and TRBJ2-1; possibly TRBD2 for D (5 bases). This CDR3 has 12 amino acids. Germline CDR1 reads SQVTM; CDR2 reads ANQGSEA. V was pared by 1 base and J by 10 bases, with 11 bases between. As DNA, the CDR3 is TGCAGCGTTGAAGGGTCTGGGAGAGAGCAGTTCTTC. Encoded protein: CSVEGSGREQFF.

The genes are TRBV5-4 and TRBJ2-3; perhaps TRBD1 as D (7 bases). The CDR3 spans 18 residues. Germline CDR1 SGHNT, CDR2 YYREEE (reference sequence). The V end lost 0 bases, the J end lost 6 bases, and 23 bases lay between the germline ends. The CDR3 loop is CASSLGRGLQGPGDTQYF. Written as DNA, the CDR3 is TGTGCCAGCAGCTTGGGTCGGGGGTTACAGGGGCCGGGGGATACGCAGTATTTT. The variable domain in full, with the rest retrieved from reference TRBV5-4 and TRBJ2-3, is ETGVTQSPTHLIKTRGQQVTLRCSSQSGHNTVSWYQQALGQGPQFIFQYYREEENGRGNFPPRFSGLQFPNYSSELNVNALELDDSALYLCASSLGRGLQGPGDTQYFGPGTRLTVL.

Many counts were recorded for this clonotype. This chain links TRBV12-3 or TRBV12-4 with TRBJ2-1; 7 bases agree with TRBD2. This CDR3 spans 13 amino acids. CDR3 amino acids: CADGREPRNEQFF. The CDR3 DNA reads as TGTGCTGATGGGCGGGAGCCCCGGAATGAGCAGTTCTTC.

There are a few counts of this clonotype. A read error likely explains this, since a far larger clone differs by one base. The gene calls are TRBV3-1 and TRBJ2-7, with D unclear. The germline V gene encodes CDR1 LGHDT and CDR2 YNNKEL (reference sequence). The CDR3 runs 12 residues. The V gene lost 4 bases and the J gene lost 7 bases, with 11 bases spanning the gap. As DNA, the CDR3 is TGTGCCAGCAGCCCATTCCCCAATGAGCAGTACTTC. Translated: CASSPFPNEQYF.

The chain joins TRBV24-1 to TRBJ2-3; TRBD1 aligns across 9 bases. Germline values: CDR1 KGHDR, CDR2 SFDVKD. The CDR3 runs to 17 residues. V dropped 5 bases and J dropped 4; count of bases not matched to a gene: 12. CDR3 nucleotide sequence: TGTGCCACCAGTGGTCCAACCTGGGGACAGGGACCAGATACGCAGTATTTT. Protein: CATSGPTWGQGPDTQYF.